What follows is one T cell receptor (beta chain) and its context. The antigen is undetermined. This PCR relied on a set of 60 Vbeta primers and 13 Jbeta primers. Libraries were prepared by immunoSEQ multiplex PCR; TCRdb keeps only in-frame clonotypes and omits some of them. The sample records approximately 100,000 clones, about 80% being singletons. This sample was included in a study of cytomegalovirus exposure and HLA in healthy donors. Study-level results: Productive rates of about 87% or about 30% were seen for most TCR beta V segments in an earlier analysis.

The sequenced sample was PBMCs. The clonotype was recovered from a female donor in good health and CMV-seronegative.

The CDR3 is CASRAETGVAYEQYF. CDR3 coding DNA: TGTGCCAGCAGAGCGGAGACAGGGGTGGCCTACGAGCAGTACTTC. This chain connects TRBV6-5 to TRBJ2-5, with TRBD1 matching over 8 bases. The J call may be mistaken, given a closer DNA end match to TRBJ2-7. The CDR3 runs 15 residues. Per the germline V gene, CDR1 is MNHEY and CDR2 is SVGAGI.